This T cell receptor (beta chain) was sequenced during a study of vaccination effects on CD4 cells after COVID-19. About the study: Samples gathered post-vaccine arrived a median of 72 days past the second dose.

Sequenced by immunoSEQ multiplex PCR; TCRdb stores in-frame clones only, minus some. The sample has 64,000 or so clones; roughly three quarters are singletons. In regard to this clone: Its antigen is not identified.

ViraFEST used viral peptide pools to expand antigen-specific CD4+ T cells before sequencing. Subsequent to less than 13 days of culture, CD4+ T cells were isolated. Either the mRNA-1273 or the BNT162b2 vaccine was given to participants as two doses. No vaccinee had earlier SARS-CoV-2 infection, and nucleocapsid antibodies were negative. The CDR3 is 13 residues long. Trimming removed 3 bases from V and 2 bases from J, with 4 bases in between. Study-level findings and limits: Convalescent patients numbered few in the study; early post-infection timepoints were missing entirely. Common cold coronavirus cross-reactivity was shown by only 1 of 255 vaccine-induced clones in healthy vaccinees.

The sequencing here drew on CD4+ T cells from PBMCs cultured with HCoV-OC43 spike peptides, taken after COVID-19 vaccination. Noted subset: HCoV-OC43 spike overlapping peptide pool stimulation. The genes are TRBV12-3 or TRBV12-4 and TRBJ2-2; D is ambiguous. The TCR originated in a human donor who received a COVID-19 vaccine. CDR3: CASSLGNTGELFF. The CDR3 coding sequence is TGTGCCAGCAGTTTGGGCAACACCGGGGAGCTGTTTTTT.